The entry that follows covers one T cell receptor (beta chain) sequence. Its antigen specificity is not known. Base qualities are not provided; no much larger clone lies one nucleotide away. Library construction relied on the immunoSEQ multiplex PCR assay. A mixture of 60 forward primers for TCR Vbeta segments and 13 reverse primers for TCR Jbeta segments was used in the multiplex PCR. Amplification of the CDR3 region of rearranged TCR beta genes was performed with a multiplex PCR assay on genomic DNA. On the Illumina HiSeq System, the amplified TCR beta libraries were sequenced as 87-base-pair reads. Per the original workflow: In a later analysis, 80 million or so unique TCR beta chains were counted across the 650 to 700 repertoires, and about 10 million of these chains were shared by at least two donors. Raw reads were error-corrected and collapsed into unique sequences by a nearest-neighbor algorithm in which closely related sequences were merged to remove PCR and sequencing errors. V, D and J gene segments were assigned by aligning CDR3 sequences to IMGT reference sequences. Each retained sequence needed at least a six-nucleotide match to both a V gene segment and a J gene segment. A rearrangement counted as productive if the CDR3 had no stop codons and remained in frame with V and J, and every other rearrangement counted as non-productive. CDR3 was defined according to IMGT convention as the region running from the second conserved V-encoded cysteine to the conserved J-encoded phenylalanine. The earlier analysis of 587 of the donors excluded any sequence lacking an unambiguous match to a single V gene segment. In an earlier analysis of approximately 560 of the donors, a V segment was called functional when productive rearrangements were above 56.7%, and segregating when the standard deviation between donors exceeded 5%. A statistical classification framework was developed to diagnose cytomegalovirus status using the catalog of TCR beta chain sequences. In a later analysis, V and J genes were assigned by comparing TCR nucleotide sequences against IMGT/GENE-DB human TR gene sequences. The TCRdist pipeline was used in a later analysis to assign CDR3 sequences and most-parsimonious VDJ recombination scenarios. In a later analysis, every TCR beta chain was defined by the combination of its CDR3 amino acid sequence and its V-gene family, and reads without a unique V-gene family were dropped. As a way to deal with suspected cross-contamination and a sequencing artifact, a later analysis dropped roughly 620 nucleotide sequences that were highly shared and had low generation probability. A later analysis calculated a clonal expansion index for each public chain from normalized within-repertoire ranks of inferred template counts. Generation probabilities in a later analysis came from a VDJ recombination model fitted to out-of-frame rearrangements, and those results were checked against IGoR. In a later analysis, TCR-TCR, TCR-HLA and TCR-CMV co-occurrence was scored with hypergeometric tests, and a repertoire-size bias correction was applied to TCR pairs. A later analysis estimated false discovery rates by permuting HLA or CMV assignments 20 times. In a later analysis, co-occurring TCRs were grouped using DBSCAN, and TCRdist sequence similarity was added for clustering within HLA-allele-positive subsets. Repertoires with fewer than 30,000 or more than 120,000 public chains were left out of co-occurrence clustering, as were about 5 repertoires with anomalous nucleotide sharing. Imported from immuneACCESS, the table was reduced by TCRdb to in-frame sequences with V and J called. These copies leave out some clones; in studies compared against another copy, an unresolved V gene accounts for under half, and the cause of the remainder is not known. D and trimming come from the DNA, and the V and J calls and clone size come from that table. This sample comprises 200,000 to 250,000 clones, approximately 88% of them detected only once. The ten most abundant clones make up roughly 0.75% of the sample.

In total, over 600 healthy bone marrow donors made up the cohort. All cohort members were sampled while nominally healthy, although unrecorded immune exposures were likely present. The donor was CMV seronegative and belonged to the group of over 350 seronegative cohort members. Every donor gave a peripheral blood sample, and the peripheral blood mononuclear cells from that sample were used for TCR beta sequencing. Genomic DNA extraction from the blood cell samples was performed with the Qiagen DNeasy Blood Extraction Kit. From a lookup of the germline V gene, CDR1 and CDR2 are LGHNA and YNFKEQ. Trimming removed 2 bases from V and 4 bases from J; the gene matches leave 10 bases unexplained. The CDR3 runs 16 residues from the cysteine to the phenylalanine. The DNA shown is the 48-base CDR3, in frame from base 1. These data are taken from a study of cytomegalovirus exposure and HLA in healthy donors (dated by TCRdb to about 2017). Concerning the study at large: An earlier analysis of approximately 600 of the donors reported approximately 290 Gb of sequence data and roughly 110 million unique TCR beta sequences from about 180 million T cells. Besides the first cohort of approximately 670 subjects, a separate validation cohort made up of 95 to 150 different subjects was used. Class I and class II HLA loci were covered by the typing at four-digit resolution. In the later analysis, no new phenotypic data were used to find candidate immune exposures; instead, reliance was placed on TCR beta sequences and their occurrence across donors. Roughly 300 gigabases of sequencing data and tens of millions of unique TCR sequences were included in an early release covering roughly 600 HLA-typed donors. A later analysis re-analyzed previously published TCR beta repertoires from roughly 690 donors and added high-resolution HLA genotyping to study TCR occurrence patterns. On average, roughly 240,000 unique TCR beta nucleotide sequences were sequenced per donor among 398 genotyped donors of the cohort, with roughly 18% of those sequences being non-productive. In an earlier analysis of 550 to 700 of the donors, high-throughput TCR beta sequencing was used to judge whether each TCR beta V gene segment behaved as functional or pseudogenic. Donor age, sex, ethnicity and CMV serostatus were compiled alongside the repertoire data. Among the roughly 400 genotyped donors, around 81% belonged to the genetic ancestry cluster associated with self-reported Caucasian donors. The study combined high-throughput TCR immunosequencing, statistical association of individual TCRs with disease status, and machine learning to predict cytomegalovirus infection status. The study used immunosequencing to profile the T cell repertoires of some 600 subjects and linked those repertoires to cytomegalovirus serostatus. A later genetic analysis used genome-wide SNP genotypes for 398 of the 666 donors, treating that subset as a discovery cohort. The study aimed to test whether cataloging public T cell receptors could reveal signatures of past pathogen exposure. Every discovery cohort repertoire had been produced on one sequencing platform. Roughly 5 DR-DQ haplotypes were treated as single units for association and clustering because of strong linkage in the cohort. Typing coverage differed by locus: A, B, C, DRB1 and DQB1 were typed in about 620-640 donors, DQA1 in about 550, DPA1 in over 600, and DPB1 in around 440. Here is what the overall study found, with its caveats: According to a later genetic analysis, donors in an Asian-associated ancestry cluster had fewer N-insertions in productive TCRs than the roughly 660-donor mean. CMV serostatus was the only immune exposure information available for the cohort. HLA typing was unavailable for some donors at each locus, so association tests used only the typed subset. A few of the identified cytomegalovirus-associated TCR beta chains were confirmed in vitro to be specific for cytomegalovirus antigens. When HLA alleles, especially DR and DQ, strongly co-occurred, attributing TCR associations to individual alleles was difficult. In a later analysis, the rate of TCR association differed among HLA loci, with DRB1 alleles having the most associated TCRs and HLA-C alleles having the fewest. Some IMGT-functional V segments, including TRBV6-2 and TRBV6-3, could not be distinguished by the 87-base-pair reads and were therefore excluded. A cluster of highly shared sequence variants was judged likely to represent a technical artifact of the sequencing pipeline. The authors suggested that the approach could potentially be extended to other disease states and immunological phenotypes. According to a later analysis, parvovirus B19, influenza, CMV and Epstein-Barr virus appeared linked to several top co-occurrence clusters. Most TCR sequences were seen in very few donors, while some public TCRs were found in many individuals. A later analysis found that HLA-associated TCR beta chains were more clonally expanded and had lower generation probabilities than equally common non-associated chains. Linkage disequilibrium might explain the correlated functional status among segregating V segments, but an unknown experimental factor could not be ruled out. In a later analysis, most CMV-associated TCR beta chains were found to appear HLA-restricted, with HLA associations seemingly driven largely by CMV exposure. The study gave a list of 150 to 200 TCR beta chains associated with cytomegalovirus. Cytomegalovirus status was reported to be diagnosed by the classifier with high specificity and sensitivity in both the original and validation cohorts. Only TCR beta chains were sequenced in this cohort, and the absence of alpha or paired-chain data limited detectable features. Presence/absence analyses assumed roughly uniform sequencing depth across donors, an assumption that may not hold. The earlier analysis of 587 of the donors excluded some 16 rarely observed V segments, including chromosome 9 orphons, because counts were too low. V-gene and J-gene trimming of TCR beta chains was associated with a missense DCLRE1C variant in a later genetic analysis, and the association was replicated in an independent cohort. A later analysis associated some 17,000 TCR beta sequences with specific HLA alleles at a false discovery rate of 0.05. In an earlier analysis of some 500 of the donors, most TCR beta V segments were observed in productive rearrangements about 87% or about 30% of the time, broadly matching IMGT annotations. A further reported finding was that TCR beta sequences accurately predicted the HLA-A and HLA-B alleles for most subjects in the first cohort.

Sequencing used PBMCs. The receptor was derived from a boy under 10 years old in good health and CMV-seronegative. This sequence uses TRBV4-2 and TRBJ2-7; 8 nucleotides in the junction match TRBD2. The DNA reads TGTGCCAGCAGCCAACTCTCACTAGCGGAGGGGTACGAGCAGTACTTC. Its amino acids are CASSQLSLAEGYEQYF.